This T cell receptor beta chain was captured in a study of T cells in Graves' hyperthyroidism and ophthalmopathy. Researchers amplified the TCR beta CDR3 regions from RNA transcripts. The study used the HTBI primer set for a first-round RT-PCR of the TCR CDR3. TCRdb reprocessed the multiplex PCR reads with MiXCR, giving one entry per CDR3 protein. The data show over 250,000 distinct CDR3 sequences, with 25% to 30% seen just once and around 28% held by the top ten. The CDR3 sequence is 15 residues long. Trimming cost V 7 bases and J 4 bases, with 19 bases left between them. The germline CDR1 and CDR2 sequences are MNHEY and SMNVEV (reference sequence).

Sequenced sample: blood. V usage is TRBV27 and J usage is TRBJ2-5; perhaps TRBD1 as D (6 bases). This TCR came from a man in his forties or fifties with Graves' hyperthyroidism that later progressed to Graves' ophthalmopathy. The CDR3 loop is CASKPLPGELETQYF. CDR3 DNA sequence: TGTGCCAGCAAGCCGCTTCCAGGGGAATTAGAGACCCAGTACTTC.